This record covers a single TCR beta chain. Germline trimming cut 4 bases from V and 0 bases from J; bases unmatched to any gene: 9. CDR3 length: 18 amino acids. From germline, CDR1 is SGHKS and CDR2 YYEKEE (reference sequence). The source of the sample is a study of T cell changes during pregnancy in multiple sclerosis. Method: immunoSEQ multiplex PCR; TCRdb's copy keeps in-frame clones and lacks some. This sample has about 85,000 clones, with roughly nine tenths found just once. The receptor comes from a female donor with multiple sclerosis, enrolled in a pregnancy study. This chain connects TRBV5-5 to TRBJ1-3; 11 bases agree with TRBD1. The source material was peripheral blood, sampled in the first trimester of pregnancy. CDR3 nucleotides: TGTGCCAGCAGCCTAAGGACAGGGGGCCTTTTCTCTGGAAACACCATATATTTT. Translating it yields CASSLRTGGLFSGNTIYF.